One and the same sample provided the 13 T cell receptor beta chains below, sequenced in a study of blood T cell repertoires in COVID-19. This table comes from immunoSEQ multiplex PCR, and its TCRdb copy is limited to in-frame clones, with some not included. The sample yields 70,000 to 95,000 clones, about 89% seen once. Sequencing input: peripheral blood. The source of these receptors is a man in his fifties or sixties with COVID-19, enrolled during active disease.

This sequence joins TRBV7-6 and TRBJ2-2; 9 nucleotides match TRBD1. V shed 5 bases, J shed 3 bases, and the junction held 4 bases outside the gene matches. This CDR3 region has 15 residues. Per the germline V gene, CDR1 is SGHVS and CDR2 is FNYEAQ. The CDR3 nucleotides read TGTGCCAGCAGCCCACAGGGGGCGGACACCGGGGAGCTGTTTTTT. It translates to CASSPQGADTGELFF.

The J gene is TRBJ2-7, the V gene TRBV25-1; 8 bases fit TRBD1. The germline V gene encodes CDR1 MGHDK and CDR2 SYGVNS. With V trimmed by 6 bases and J by 1 base, 8 bases remained unmatched. This CDR3 has 15 amino acids. CDR3 amino acids: CASSPGGQDSYEQYF. The CDR3 region has the DNA TGTGCCAGCAGCCCTGGGGGACAGGATTCCTACGAGCAGTACTTC.

The chain employs TRBV18 and TRBJ2-2, with 8 bases matching TRBD1. The trim removed 5 bases at V and 6 bases at J, leaving 8 bases unmatched. CDR3 length: 15 amino acids. The germline V gene encodes CDR1 KGHSH and CDR2 LQKENI. The CDR3 DNA follows: TGTGCCAGCTCAAAGACAGGGGAACGGGCCGGGGAGCTGTTTTTT. Its translation is CASSKTGERAGELFF.

The genes are TRBV5-7 and TRBJ2-5; 14 bases map to TRBD2. TRBV5-7 qualifies as an ORF whose function is uncertain. The V gene end was trimmed by 5 bases and the J gene end by 7 bases; junction bases not matched to a gene: 7. CDR3 size: 15 residues. In DNA, the CDR3 is TGTGCCAGCAGGGGACTAGCGGGAGTTTGCGGGACCCAGTACTTC. The encoded protein is CASRGLAGVCGTQYF.

The chain combines TRBV14 with TRBJ2-1; TRBD1 matches at 9 bases. Germline CDR1 is SGHDN and CDR2 is FVKESK. CDR3 length equals 13 residues. V shed 4 bases and J 10 bases; nucleotides not matched to a gene: 5. The CDR3 region has the DNA TGTGCCAGCAGCCTACAAGGGACAGGGGAGCAGTTCTTC. Protein sequence: CASSLQGTGEQFF.

This chain connects TRBV30 to TRBJ2-1; 7 bases are shared with TRBD2. V gave up 2 bases and J gave up 1 base; unmatched junction bases: 2. CDR3 size: 14 residues. Germline values: CDR1 GTSNPN, CDR2 SVGIG (reference sequence). The CDR3 region is CAWSLAVSYNEQFF. DNA of the CDR3: TGTGCCTGGAGTCTAGCGGTATCCTACAATGAGCAGTTCTTC.

This clone was counted once. The rearrangement links TRBV11-2 to TRBJ1-1, with TRBD1 identical over 9 bases. CDR1 is SGHAT and CDR2 is FQNNGV in the germline V gene. J gave up 5 bases and V 2 bases, and 9 bases lay outside the gene matches. The CDR3 is made up of 16 amino acids. CDR3 nucleotides: TGTGCCAGCAGCTTAACCGCCGGGACAGGGAAGACTGAAGCTTTCTTT. The encoded protein is CASSLTAGTGKTEAFF.

In its sample, this clone was seen a few times. CDR3 nucleotide sequence: TGTGCCAGCAGTGAAGCAAGAACTTCCTACACCTTC. Its protein is CASSEARTSYTF. The chain employs TRBV6-1 and TRBJ1-2; D is undetermined. V gave up 0 bases and J gave up 10 bases, with 9 bases separating them. The CDR3 is made up of 12 amino acids. Germline lookup yields CDR1 MNHNS and CDR2 SASEGT.

The chain couples TRBV7-6 to TRBJ2-3; D perhaps matches TRBD2 (5 bases). The CDR3 has 15 residues. V was shortened by 1 base and J by 4 bases, with 12 bases between the two germline ends. Germline lookup yields CDR1 SGHVS and CDR2 FNYEAQ. CDR3 nucleotide sequence: TGTGCCAGCAGCTTAGTAGGCGAGGGATCAGATACGCAGTATTTT. Amino acids: CASSLVGEGSDTQYF.

The CDR3 nucleotides read TGTGCCAGCTCACCTGGACTAGCGGGAGGATTTACCGGGGAGCTGTTTTTT. Its translation: CASSPGLAGGFTGELFF. J is TRBJ2-2 and V is TRBV18, with 14 positions matching TRBD2. Losses at the gene ends were 3 bases for V and 5 bases for J; bases not matched to a gene: 5. CDR3 length: 17 residues. Per the germline V gene, CDR1 is KGHSH and CDR2 is LQKENI.

The rearrangement links TRBV19 to TRBJ2-5; the match to TRBD2 covers 10 bases. V dropped 5 bases and J dropped 2; count of bases not matched to a gene: 5. The CDR3 spans 15 residues. Germline-derived CDR1 and CDR2 are LNHDA and SQIVND (reference sequence). CDR3 region: CASSPLAGLQETQYF. In nucleotides, the CDR3 is TGTGCCAGTAGTCCACTAGCGGGGTTACAAGAGACCCAGTACTTC.

The J gene is TRBJ2-1, the V gene TRBV9; 12 bases agree with TRBD2. The germline V gene has CDR1 SGDLS and CDR2 YYNGEE. The ends lost 3 bases at V and 5 bases at J; junction bases unmatched: 3. There are 15 residues in the CDR3. CDR3 amino acids: CASSALAGGNNEQFF. The DNA for the CDR3 is TGTGCCAGCAGCGCCCTAGCGGGAGGGAACAATGAGCAGTTCTTC. Full variable domain (missing parts from reference TRBV9 and TRBJ2-1): DSGVTQTPKHLITATGQRVTLRCSPRSGDLSVYWYQQSLDQGLQFLIQYYNGEERAKGNILERFSAQQFPDLHSELNLSSLELGDSALYFCASSALAGGNNEQFFGPGTRLTVL.

The V call is TRBV11-2, the J call TRBJ1-3, with 9 bases identical to TRBD1. The CDR3 spans 13 residues. Losses at the gene ends were 11 bases for V and 1 base for J; bases not matched to a gene: 3. Germline lookup yields CDR1 SGHAT and CDR2 FQNNGV. CDR3 sequence: CAGGQGSGNTIYF. CDR3 nucleotides: TGTGCCGGGGGACAGGGATCTGGAAACACCATATATTTT.